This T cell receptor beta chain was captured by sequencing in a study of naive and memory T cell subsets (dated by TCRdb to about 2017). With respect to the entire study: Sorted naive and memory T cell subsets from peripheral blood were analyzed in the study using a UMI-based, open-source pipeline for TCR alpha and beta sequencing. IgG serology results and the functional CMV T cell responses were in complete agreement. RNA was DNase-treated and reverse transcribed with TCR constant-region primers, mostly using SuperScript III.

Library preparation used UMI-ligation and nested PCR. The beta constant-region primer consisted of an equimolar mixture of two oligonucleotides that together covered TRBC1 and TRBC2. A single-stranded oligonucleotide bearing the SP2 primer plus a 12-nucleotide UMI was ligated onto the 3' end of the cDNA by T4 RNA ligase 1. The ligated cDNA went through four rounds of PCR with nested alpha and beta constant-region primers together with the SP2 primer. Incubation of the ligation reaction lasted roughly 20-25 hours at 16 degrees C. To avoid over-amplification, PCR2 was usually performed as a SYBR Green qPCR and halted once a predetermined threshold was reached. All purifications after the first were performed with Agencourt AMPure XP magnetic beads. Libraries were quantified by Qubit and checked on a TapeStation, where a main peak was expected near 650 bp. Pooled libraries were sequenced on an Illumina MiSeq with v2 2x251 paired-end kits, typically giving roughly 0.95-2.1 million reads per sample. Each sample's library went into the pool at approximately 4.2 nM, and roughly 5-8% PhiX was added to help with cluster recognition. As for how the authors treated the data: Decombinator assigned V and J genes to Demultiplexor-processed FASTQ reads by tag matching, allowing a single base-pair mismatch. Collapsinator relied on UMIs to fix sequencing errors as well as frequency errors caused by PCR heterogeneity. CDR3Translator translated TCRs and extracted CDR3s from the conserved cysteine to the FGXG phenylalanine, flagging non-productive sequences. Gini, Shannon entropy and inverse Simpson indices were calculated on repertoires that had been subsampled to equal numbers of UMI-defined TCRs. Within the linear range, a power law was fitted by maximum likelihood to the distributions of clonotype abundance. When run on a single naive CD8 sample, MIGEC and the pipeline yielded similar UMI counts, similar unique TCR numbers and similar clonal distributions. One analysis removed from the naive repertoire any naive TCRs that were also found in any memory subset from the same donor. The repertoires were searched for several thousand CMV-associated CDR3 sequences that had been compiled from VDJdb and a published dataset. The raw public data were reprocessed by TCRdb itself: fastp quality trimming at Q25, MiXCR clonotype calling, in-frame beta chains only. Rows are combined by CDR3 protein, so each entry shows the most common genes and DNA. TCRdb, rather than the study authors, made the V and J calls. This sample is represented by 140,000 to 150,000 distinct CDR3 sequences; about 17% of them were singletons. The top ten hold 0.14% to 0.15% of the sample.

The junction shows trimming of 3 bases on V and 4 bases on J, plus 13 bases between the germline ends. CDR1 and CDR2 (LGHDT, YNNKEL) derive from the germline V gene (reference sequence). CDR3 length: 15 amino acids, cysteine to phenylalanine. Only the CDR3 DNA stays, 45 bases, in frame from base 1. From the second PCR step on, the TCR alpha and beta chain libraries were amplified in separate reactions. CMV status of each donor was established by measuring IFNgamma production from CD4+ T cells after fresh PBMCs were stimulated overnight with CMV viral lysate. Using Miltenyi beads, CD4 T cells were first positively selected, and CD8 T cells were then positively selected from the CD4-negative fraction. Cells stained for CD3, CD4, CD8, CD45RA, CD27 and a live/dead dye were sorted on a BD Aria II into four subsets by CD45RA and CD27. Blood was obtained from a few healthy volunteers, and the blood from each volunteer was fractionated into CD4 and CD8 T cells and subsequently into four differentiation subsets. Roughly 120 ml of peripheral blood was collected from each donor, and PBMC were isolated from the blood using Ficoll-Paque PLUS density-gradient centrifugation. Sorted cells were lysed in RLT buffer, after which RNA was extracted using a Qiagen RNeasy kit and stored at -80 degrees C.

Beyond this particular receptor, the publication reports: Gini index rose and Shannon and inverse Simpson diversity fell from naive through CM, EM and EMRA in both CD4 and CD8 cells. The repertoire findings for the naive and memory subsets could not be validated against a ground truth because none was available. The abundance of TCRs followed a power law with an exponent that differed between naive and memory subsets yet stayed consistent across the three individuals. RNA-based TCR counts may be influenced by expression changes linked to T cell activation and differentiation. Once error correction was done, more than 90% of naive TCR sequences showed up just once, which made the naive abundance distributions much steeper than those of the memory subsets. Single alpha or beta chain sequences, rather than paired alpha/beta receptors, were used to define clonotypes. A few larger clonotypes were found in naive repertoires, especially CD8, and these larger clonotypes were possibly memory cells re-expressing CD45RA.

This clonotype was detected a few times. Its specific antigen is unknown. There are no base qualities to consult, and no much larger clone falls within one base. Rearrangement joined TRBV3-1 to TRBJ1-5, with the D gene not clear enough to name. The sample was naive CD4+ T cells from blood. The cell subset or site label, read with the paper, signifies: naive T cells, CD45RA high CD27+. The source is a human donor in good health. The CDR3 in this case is CASSQNPGRNQPQHF. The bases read TGTGCCAGCAGCCAGAATCCCGGACGAAATCAGCCCCAGCATTTT.